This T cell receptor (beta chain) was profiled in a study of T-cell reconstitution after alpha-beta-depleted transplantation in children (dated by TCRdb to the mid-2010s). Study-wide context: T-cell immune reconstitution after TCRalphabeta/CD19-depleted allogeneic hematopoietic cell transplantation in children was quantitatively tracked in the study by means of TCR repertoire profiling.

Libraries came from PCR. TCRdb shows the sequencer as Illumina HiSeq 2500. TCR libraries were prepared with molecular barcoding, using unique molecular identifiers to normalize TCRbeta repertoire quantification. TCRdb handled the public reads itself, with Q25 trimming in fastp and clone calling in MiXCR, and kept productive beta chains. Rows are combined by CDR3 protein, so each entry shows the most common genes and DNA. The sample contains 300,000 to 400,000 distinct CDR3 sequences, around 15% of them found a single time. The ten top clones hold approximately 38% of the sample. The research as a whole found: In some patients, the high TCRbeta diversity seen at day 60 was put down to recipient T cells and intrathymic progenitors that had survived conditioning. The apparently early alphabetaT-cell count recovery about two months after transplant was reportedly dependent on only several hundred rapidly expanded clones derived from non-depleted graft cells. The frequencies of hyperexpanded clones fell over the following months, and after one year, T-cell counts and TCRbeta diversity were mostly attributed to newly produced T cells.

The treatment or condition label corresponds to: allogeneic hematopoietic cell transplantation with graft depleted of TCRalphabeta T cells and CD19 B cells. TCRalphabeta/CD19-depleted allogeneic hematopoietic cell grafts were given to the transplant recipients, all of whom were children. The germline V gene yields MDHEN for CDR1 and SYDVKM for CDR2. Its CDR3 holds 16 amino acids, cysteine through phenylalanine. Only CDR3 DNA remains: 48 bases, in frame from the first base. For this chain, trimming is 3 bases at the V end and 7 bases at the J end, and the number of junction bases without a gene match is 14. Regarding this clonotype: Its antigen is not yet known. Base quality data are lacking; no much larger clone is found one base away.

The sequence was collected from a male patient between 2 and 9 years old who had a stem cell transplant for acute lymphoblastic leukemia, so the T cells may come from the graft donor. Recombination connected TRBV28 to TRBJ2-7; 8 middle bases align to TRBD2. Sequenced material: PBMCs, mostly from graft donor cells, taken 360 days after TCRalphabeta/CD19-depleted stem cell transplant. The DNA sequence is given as TGTGCCAGCAGTTTGTCCGGACTAGCTCGTATCTCTGAGCAGTACTTC. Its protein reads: CASSLSGLARISEQYF.